These 23 T cell receptor beta chains originate from one sample sequenced in a study of T-cell reconstitution after alpha-beta-depleted transplantation in children. The TCRbeta library incorporated unique molecular identifiers. MiXCR, run by TCRdb on the PCR reads, gives a single entry per CDR3 protein. The sample contains 250,000 to 300,000 distinct CDR3 sequences, more than 9% of which appear only once. The material was PBMCs from the stem cell graft donor, obtained from the stem cell graft. These receptors all come from a human donor who donated a stem cell graft to a child with SCID.

In DNA, the CDR3 is TGCGCCAGCAGCGCGGGACAAGCCAACACCGGGGAGCTGTTTTTT. Residues: CASSAGQANTGELFF. The chain recombines TRBV5-1 with TRBJ2-2; either TRBD1 or TRBD2 may supply D (6 bases each). This CDR3 spans 15 amino acids. In germline, CDR1 is SGHRS, CDR2 YFSETQ. Trimming took 4 bases from V and 2 from J, leaving 12 bases between them.

This clonotype has just a few counts. The chain recombines TRBV9 with TRBJ2-1; D may be TRBD2 (5 bases). CDR3 length: 16 amino acids. The V gene lost 3 bases and the J gene lost 7 bases, with 20 bases spanning the gap. In germline, CDR1 is SGDLS, CDR2 YYNGEE. DNA for the CDR3: TGTGCCAGCAGCGGACCGGGATTCCCTACTAGGAATGAGCAGTTCTTC. Amino acids: CASSGPGFPTRNEQFF.

The table lists this clonotype with a few counts. The gene calls are TRBV7-9 and TRBJ2-2; D may be TRBD1 (6 bases). There are 17 residues in the CDR3. V lost 1 base and J lost 1, with 13 bases in between. The germline V gene has CDR1 SEHNR and CDR2 FQNEAQ (reference sequence). This CDR3 is CASSLEFGTLNTGELFF. In DNA, the CDR3 is TGTGCCAGCAGCTTAGAGTTTGGGACACTGAACACCGGGGAGCTGTTTTTT.

The chain recombines TRBV5-1 with TRBJ2-1; no definite D call. There are 13 residues in the CDR3. V lost 4 bases to trimming and J lost 10 bases, with 15 bases between them. The germline V gene encodes CDR1 SGHRS and CDR2 YFSETQ. CDR3 DNA sequence: TGCGCCAGCAGCGTAGTGGGATTGTTCGAGCAGTTCTTC. Its protein product is CASSVVGLFEQFF.

The chain joins TRBV2 to TRBJ2-6; D gene ambiguous. Trimming took 1 base from V and 2 from J, leaving 3 bases between them. Germline CDR1 reads SNHLY; CDR2 reads FYNNEI. The CDR3 contains 14 residues. CDR3 residues: CASSEGTGANVLTF. The CDR3 nucleotides read TGTGCCAGCAGTGAAGGCACTGGGGCCAACGTCCTGACTTTC.

Here the CDR3 DNA reads TGTGCCAGCAGCTCTTCGCCGCTAAAAGAGACCCAGTACTTC. This translates into CASSSSPLKETQYF. V and J are TRBV7-9 and TRBJ2-5; no firm D call. Trimming left V 4 bases short and J 3 bases short, with 12 bases between. This CDR3 comprises 14 residues. Germline CDR1 reads SEHNR; CDR2 reads FQNEAQ (reference sequence).

This clonotype appeared many times. The chain uses TRBV2 and TRBJ2-1; 7 nucleotides agree with TRBD1. The CDR3 length is 13 residues. V lost 6 bases, J lost 4 bases, and 3 bases stayed unmatched. The germline CDR1 and CDR2 sequences are SNHLY and FYNNEI. The DNA of the CDR3 is TGTGCCAGCAGCGGGACAGTATACAATGAGCAGTTCTTC. It translates to CASSGTVYNEQFF.

This clonotype has a count of ten or more. This chain uses TRBV5-1 with TRBJ2-3; D gene ambiguous. The germline gives CDR1 SGHRS, CDR2 YFSETQ. This CDR3 is built from 13 residues. V was shortened by 5 bases and J by 2 bases, with 9 bases between the two germline ends. The CDR3 nucleotides read TGCGCCAGCAGGCGGAGTTACACAGATACGCAGTATTTT. It translates to CASRRSYTDTQYF.

This chain links TRBV5-1 with TRBJ2-1; D unclear. The germline V and J ends were trimmed by 4 bases and 5 bases, with 16 bases remaining between them. The CDR3 contains 15 residues. Germline V CDR1 and CDR2: SGHRS, YFSETQ. CDR3 region: CASSEPTGPNNEQFF. DNA for the CDR3: TGCGCCAGCAGCGAACCGACCGGGCCGAACAATGAGCAGTTCTTC.

This rearrangement joins TRBV3-1 to TRBJ2-7, with TRBD1 identical over 7 bases. The CDR3 has 15 residues. Trimming took 3 bases from V and 2 from J; bases not matched to a gene: 7. Germline V gene lookup returns CDR1 LGHDT and CDR2 YNNKEL (reference sequence). The CDR3 protein is CASSHPGDRPYEQYF. CDR3 bases: TGTGCCAGCAGCCACCCCGGGGACAGACCCTACGAGCAGTACTTC.

This clonotype was detected ten times or more. The CDR3 DNA reads TGCGCCAGCAGTTCCAGGACCGGTAACTCTGGAAACACCATATATTTT. Residues: CASSSRTGNSGNTIYF. The chain is built from TRBV5-1 and TRBJ1-3; D is ambiguous. The V end lost 5 bases, the J end lost 0 bases, and 15 bases lay between the germline ends. The CDR3 runs to 16 residues. Germline CDR1 reads SGHRS; CDR2 reads YFSETQ.

This clonotype was observed a handful of times. The chain combines TRBV13 with TRBJ2-2, with TRBD2 as a possible D gene (6 bases). The CDR3 has 13 amino acids. Trimming took off 2 bases at V and 6 bases at J, with 7 bases between the two ends. Germline CDR1 and CDR2: PRHDT and FYEKMQ (reference sequence). CDR3 protein: CASSLRRAGELFF. The CDR3 nucleotides are TGTGCCAGCAGCTTAAGGAGGGCCGGGGAGCTGTTTTTT.

This chain joins TRBV7-2 and TRBJ2-3; D gene unclear. The CDR3 runs 12 residues. Per germline, CDR1 SGHTA and CDR2 FQGNSA. Trimming removed 3 bases from V and 6 bases from J, with 7 bases in between. CDR3 region: CASSFSSDTQYF. CDR3 in DNA: TGTGCCAGCAGCTTTTCATCCGATACGCAGTATTTT.

Sample share makes this clonotype medium-sized. The CDR3 spells CASSQEQGAYYGYTF. The CDR3 DNA follows: TGTGCCAGCAGCCAAGAGCAGGGGGCTTACTATGGCTACACCTTC. The rearrangement joins TRBV3-1 to TRBJ1-2; TRBD1 matches at 8 bases. Germline-derived CDR1 and CDR2 are LGHDT and YNNKEL (reference sequence). The CDR3 contains 15 residues. The J segment lost 3 bases and the V segment lost 0 bases, leaving 3 bases of the junction unmatched.

The chain couples TRBV20-1 to TRBJ2-1; 8 nucleotides line up with TRBD2. There are 15 residues in the CDR3. With 5 bases clipped from V and 3 bases from J, the junction kept 9 bases outside the gene matches. Germline lookup yields CDR1 DFQATT and CDR2 SNEGSKA (reference sequence). CDR3 DNA sequence: TGCAGTGCTCCCCGCGGGGGGCGGGGCTACAATGAGCAGTTCTTC. Amino acid sequence: CSAPRGGRGYNEQFF.

The chain has TRBV19 and TRBJ2-6; unclear D gene. The V end lost 7 bases, the J end lost 1 base, and 8 bases lay between the germline ends. This CDR3 is 14 amino acids long. In germline, CDR1 is LNHDA, CDR2 SQIVND (reference sequence). The CDR3 loop is CASIEQSGANVLTF. In nucleotides, the CDR3 is TGTGCCAGTATTGAACAGTCTGGGGCCAACGTCCTGACTTTC.

This clonotype has only a few counts. This chain uses TRBV24-1 with TRBJ2-1, with D possibly TRBD1 on 6 matching bases. The germline V gene has CDR1 KGHDR and CDR2 SFDVKD. The CDR3 spans 14 residues. The V gene lost 5 bases and the J gene lost 8 bases, with 15 bases spanning the gap. CDR3 nucleotide sequence: TGTGCCACCAGTGGGTTACAGGGTTCAGATGAGCAGTTCTTC. Translating gives CATSGLQGSDEQFF.

In its sample, this clonotype was seen many times. The V call is TRBV27, the J call TRBJ2-7; 10 bases match TRBD1. Trimming cost V 4 bases and J 1 base; bases outside gene matches: 7. This CDR3 contains 16 residues. The germline gives CDR1 MNHEY, CDR2 SMNVEV (reference sequence). The DNA for the CDR3 is TGTGCCAGCAGTTCCCCTAGGACAGGGGGTTCCTACGAGCAGTACTTC. Translation gives CASSSPRTGGSYEQYF.

This clonotype has a count of ten or more. The chain links TRBV6-2 or TRBV6-3 to TRBJ2-2; no firm D call. Trimming took 6 bases from V and 1 from J, leaving 9 bases between them. This CDR3 region has 14 residues. The germline gives CDR1 MNHEY, CDR2 SVGEGT. The CDR3 nucleotides read TGTGCCAGCAGGGGAACCGGGAACACCGGGGAGCTGTTTTTT. It is translated as CASRGTGNTGELFF.

The chain carries TRBV4-1 and TRBJ1-5; D is unresolved. Germline assignment: CDR1 MGHRA and CDR2 YSYEKL. This CDR3 has 15 residues. Between the trimmed V and J ends, which lost 3 bases and 1 base, there was a span of 10 bases. The CDR3 reads CASSHDMISNQPQHF. The CDR3 DNA reads as TGCGCCAGCAGCCATGACATGATCAGCAATCAGCCCCAGCATTTT.

This chain links TRBV6-5 with TRBJ2-2; D not certain. The germline V gene encodes CDR1 MNHEY and CDR2 SVGAGI. Trimming cost V 2 bases and J 3 bases, with 7 bases left between them. The length of the CDR3 is 14 residues. This chain's CDR3 is CASSYRLDTGELFF. In DNA form, the CDR3 reads TGTGCCAGCAGTTACCGGTTGGACACCGGGGAGCTGTTTTTT.

The chain carries TRBV27 and TRBJ1-2; 9 positions agree with TRBD1. In germline, CDR1 is MNHEY, CDR2 SMNVEV (reference sequence). The CDR3 length is 15 residues. The V segment lost 6 bases and the J segment 3 bases; nucleotides outside the gene matches: 8. CDR3: CASSPGQGIYYGYTF. The CDR3 coding sequence is TGTGCCAGCAGCCCCGGACAGGGGATCTACTATGGCTACACCTTC.

The genes are TRBV5-1 and TRBJ2-7; D is perhaps TRBD1 (5 bases). CDR1 and CDR2 (germline): SGHRS, YFSETQ. Trimming took off 5 bases at V and 0 bases at J, with 9 bases between the two ends. The CDR3 has 13 residues. In DNA, the CDR3 is TGCGCCAGCAGGACAGTGAGCTCCTACGAGCAGTACTTC. Its translation: CASRTVSSYEQYF.